This TCR beta chain is drawn from a study of shared clonotypes between healthy human individuals. The method was immunoSEQ multiplex PCR; TCRdb's version includes in-frame clones alone and lacks a portion of them. The table shows about 510,000 clones, with 75% to 80% occurring only once. Sequencing was carried out using PBMCs. This TCR came from a woman aged 35 to 49 in good health. Some clones in this sample may be carry-over from other donors' samples.

This CDR3 is CASSKAAGTSETQYF. CDR3 sequence (DNA): TGTGCCAGCAGCAAAGCAGCAGGGACATCTGAGACCCAGTACTTC. This chain connects TRBV27 to TRBJ2-5, with D possibly TRBD1 on 6 matching bases. V was shortened by 6 bases and J by 5 bases, with 19 bases between the two germline ends. Per germline, CDR1 MNHEY and CDR2 SMNVEV (reference sequence). The CDR3 has 15 residues.